The 5 T cell receptor beta chains below come from one sample, sequenced in a study of beta chain features in type 1 diabetes. The sequenced template was cDNA made from the entire isolated RNA. Here immunoSEQ multiplex PCR was the method, and the copy in TCRdb shows in-frame clones only, minus some. The sample has 350,000 or so clones, around 20% seen once. The sequenced sample was naive CD4+ T cells from blood. These receptors came from a young woman in good health.

This clone has just a few counts. The chain is built from TRBV27 and TRBJ2-5; D is uncertain. With 5 bases removed from V and 4 bases from J, the gap between germline ends came to 11 bases. The CDR3 is 13 residues long. Germline lookup yields CDR1 MNHEY and CDR2 SMNVEV (reference sequence). The CDR3 coding sequence is TGTGCCAGCAGTCCTGGCGACTTAGAGACCCAGTACTTC. Amino acid sequence: CASSPGDLETQYF.

The V call is TRBV5-1, the J call TRBJ2-1; TRBD2 matches 10 bases. Germline V gene lookup returns CDR1 SGHRS and CDR2 YFSETQ. Germline trimming cut 5 bases from V and 8 bases from J; bases unmatched to any gene: 7. CDR3 length equals 14 residues. CDR3 in DNA: TGCGCCAGCAGTGGAACTAGCGGGGACCATGAGCAGTTCTTC. It translates to CASSGTSGDHEQFF.

This clone was seen a handful of times. Distinct nucleotide sequences in the sample also encode this CDR3. The genes are TRBV18 and TRBJ2-5; TRBD1 agrees at 7 bases. The ends lost 3 bases at V and 2 bases at J; junction bases unmatched: 0. This CDR3 region has 13 residues. From germline, CDR1 is KGHSH and CDR2 LQKENI. The CDR3 bases are TGTGCCAGCTCACCGGGACAGCAAGAGACCCAGTACTTC. Its protein is CASSPGQQETQYF.

This clone was observed a handful of times. The chain uses TRBV19 and TRBJ2-4, with 8 bases that match TRBD1. V lost 6 bases and J lost 7; bases outside the gene matches: 5. CDR1 LNHDA and CDR2 SQIVND come from the germline V gene (reference sequence). The CDR3 has 13 residues. CDR3 region: CASSSGGWNIQYF. The CDR3 DNA sequence: TGTGCCAGTAGCTCAGGGGGCTGGAACATTCAGTACTTC. Using reference TRBV19 and TRBJ2-4 for the parts outside the CDR3, the full variable domain is DGGITQSPKYLFRKEGQNVTLSCEQNLNHDAMYWYRQDPGQGLRLIYYSQIVNDFQKGDIAEGYSVSREKKESFPLTVTSAQKNPTAFYLCASSSGGWNIQYFGAGTRLSVL.

The chain has TRBV5-1 and TRBJ2-1, with D maybe TRBD1 (6 bases). Trimming took off 6 bases at V and 0 bases at J, with 10 bases between the two ends. The CDR3 contains 14 residues. Germline CDR1 and CDR2: SGHRS and YFSETQ. DNA for the CDR3: TGCGCCAGCAAGGGGACAAACTCCTACAATGAGCAGTTCTTC. It encodes CASKGTNSYNEQFF. Variable domain in full (rest from reference TRBV5-1 and TRBJ2-1): KAGVTQTPRYLIKTRGQQVTLSCSPISGHRSVSWYQQTPGQGLQFLFEYFSETQRNKGNFPGRFSGRQFSNSRSEMNVSTLELGDSALYLCASKGTNSYNEQFFGPGTRLTVL.